This T cell receptor (beta chain) was captured by sequencing in a study of T cells in Graves' hyperthyroidism and ophthalmopathy (dated by TCRdb to about 2019). Regarding the complete study: Peripheral blood samples were taken at initial diagnosis, before any treatment was given. The roughly 99 discovery patients were divided at random into training and test sets in a 7:3 ratio. Whether ophthalmopathy could be predicted prospectively was tested in an independent validation cohort made up of 18 to 20 hyperthyroidism patients plus 17 patients who later progressed to ophthalmopathy. The paper describes TCR Vbeta CDR3 sequencing of about 140 peripheral blood samples, made up of fewer than 50 ophthalmopathy patients, roughly 72 hyperthyroidism patients and 17 progressor patients. To identify TCR V-J signatures that set the groups apart, the researchers used a discovery cohort of about a hundred patients, made up of 43 with Graves' ophthalmopathy and 55 to 65 with stable Graves' hyperthyroidism. After blood sampling, hyperthyroidism patients were treated with methimazole at a starting dose of 30 mg daily, and ophthalmopathy patients were treated with high-dose intravenous methylprednisolone. The study also compared thyroid tissue and blood T-cell repertoires from over 5 Graves' hyperthyroidism patients. Findings and caveats that apply to the study as a whole: In cross-validation, a model built on a 13 V-J signature told ophthalmopathy apart from stable hyperthyroidism with roughly 87% sensitivity and around 84% specificity, and in testing the same model reached 80%/75%. Most expanded thyroid clonotypes (frequency above 0.001) were also found in blood, which suggests that blood repertoires may mirror thyroid immune responses. In validation, the model predicted progression to ophthalmopathy with 60% to 71% sensitivity and around 72% specificity, a median of around six months before onset. No statistical method was used to fix the sample size in advance, and group allocation was not hidden from the investigators.

This clonotype was seen repeatedly, ten times or more. Its antigen is not yet known. No qualities accompany the bases; no much larger clone lies one base away. The TCR beta CDR3 regions were amplified from the RNA transcripts. The TCR CDR3 was subjected to a first round of RT-PCR using the HTBI primer set and the Qiagen OneStep RT-PCR kit. Libraries were constructed in a second round of multiplex PCR, after which size selection and purification were performed. Paired-end sequencing of the libraries was performed with 100 bp reads on an Illumina HiSeq2000. From the authors' description of their analysis: SOAPnuke was used to process the raw data, removing reads that contained adapters or uncalled bases, had a mean Phred below 15, or lacked an exact match to the constant primer or identifier. COPE v1.2.5 was used to merge high-quality paired reads, and clonotypes were defined as unique nucleotide sequences. Clonotypes were aligned to IMGT TRBV, TRBD and TRBJ reference segments using MiTCR v1.1. The analysis included only V-J combinations with a frequency above 0.0001, which together covered around 99% of the repertoires. A TCS score was defined as the ratio between F50 (clonal expansion) and ExV (chaos), using BLOSUM62-based TCRdist between CDR3 peptides within each V-J. Welch's t-statistics and random forest reduced fewer than 600 V-J features to 10 to 15, which were used in a naive Bayes classifier (R e1071). TCRdb trimmed public reads at Q25 via fastp, called clones via MiXCR and kept in-frame beta chains. When rows share a CDR3 protein, they turn into one entry using the most common DNA and genes. The V and J calls, along with clone size, are taken from TCRdb and not from the paper's own processing. For this sample there are more than 300,000 distinct CDR3 sequences; approximately 15% appear just once. Approximately 10% of the sample comes from the top ten.

CDR1 and CDR2, per the germline V gene, are MDHEN and SYDVKM. V lost 6 bases and J lost 0 bases; the stretch between them is 13 bases long. The CDR3, from cysteine to phenylalanine, totals 15 residues. Only the CDR3 portion is preserved as DNA: 45 bases, with reading frame beginning at the first base. Graves' hyperthyroidism was defined as stable when no progression to ophthalmopathy occurred over 18 months of follow-up. Hyperthyroidism patients were aged 18 to 65 years and newly diagnosed, with disease duration of less than 2 months. Any patient with an uncontrolled infection, another autoimmune disease, pregnancy or lactation was excluded. Clinical symptoms, serum thyroxine and TRAb, thyroid ultrasound, and orbital computed tomography formed the basis for the diagnoses. PBMCs were isolated from about 10 ml of fresh peripheral blood by Ficoll-Paque density gradient centrifugation. Total RNA was extracted with Trizol reagent, and quality was checked on an Agilent 2100 Bioanalyzer.

The receptor was isolated from a woman aged 55-69 years with Graves' hyperthyroidism. The sequencing sample was made of blood. The chain employs TRBV28 and TRBJ2-3, and possibly TRBD1, on 6 matching bases. The CDR3 region reads CASSLPTGSTDTQYF. The DNA sequence is TGTGCCAGCAGCTTACCGACAGGTAGCACAGATACGCAGTATTTT.